Given below is one T cell receptor beta chain in context. The sample comes from a study of blood T cell repertoires in COVID-19. Study background: PBMCs, B-cell-depleted T cells, or T cells were the source of the cDNA or gDNA that made up the material.

The CDR3 loop spans 15 amino acids. J gave up 1 base and V 6 bases, and 8 bases lay outside the gene matches. Germline V gene sequence: CDR1 SGHVS, CDR2 FQNEAQ. Profiled with immunoSEQ multiplex PCR; TCRdb holds only in-frame clones, not every one. The sample lists 43,000 or so clones; roughly 80% were seen once. This chain uses TRBV7-8 with TRBJ1-1; TRBD1 aligns across 7 bases. This TCR was sampled from a woman aged 60 to 75 with acute or convalescent COVID-19. The material sequenced was peripheral blood. The CDR3 bases are TGTGCCAGCAGTATCCTTGGACAGGCGAACACTGAAGCTTTCTTT. Translated, it gives CASSILGQANTEAFF.